Following are 15 T cell receptor beta chains from one sample sequenced in a study of T cell changes during pregnancy in multiple sclerosis. Using immunoSEQ multiplex PCR, the repertoire was profiled, and TCRdb retains in-frame clones only, with some absent. The profile shows 39,000 or so clones, around 90% of them singletons. Sequencing used CD4+ T cells from peripheral blood mononuclear cells, obtained after pregnancy. These receptor sequences come from a female donor in good health, enrolled as a control in a pregnancy study.

The chain employs TRBV6-1 and TRBJ2-3; possible D gene TRBD2, 5 bases. From germline, CDR1 is MNHNS and CDR2 SASEGT. The CDR3 extends over 14 amino acids. Trimming took off 10 bases at V and 9 bases at J, with 23 bases between the two ends. DNA of the CDR3: TGTGCCATAACGGGGTACGGGCTGTCGTGGACGCAGTATTTT. The encoded protein is CAITGYGLSWTQYF.

The chain joins TRBV14 to TRBJ2-1; possibly TRBD2 for D (6 bases). Germline lookup yields CDR1 SGHDN and CDR2 FVKESK. V gave up 0 bases and J gave up 6 bases, with 12 bases separating them. The CDR3 extends over 15 amino acids. The CDR3 DNA sequence: TGTGCCAGCAGCCAAGATCTTGGAGGGAGCAATGAGCAGTTCTTC. Protein sequence: CASSQDLGGSNEQFF. Full variable domain (outside the CDR3, taken from reference TRBV14 and TRBJ2-1): EAGVTQFPSHSVIEKGQTVTLRCDPISGHDNLYWYRRVMGKEIKFLLHFVKESKQDESGMPNNRFLAERTGGTYSTLKVQPAELEDSGVYFCASSQDLGGSNEQFFGPGTRLTVL.

The V and J genes are TRBV19 and TRBJ1-1, with TRBD1 identical over 10 bases. J was trimmed by 0 bases and V by 4 bases; bases with no gene match: 2. Germline V gene sequence: CDR1 LNHDA, CDR2 SQIVND (reference sequence). This CDR3 spans 15 amino acids. In DNA, the CDR3 is TGTGCCAGTAGTAGGACAGGGGGGGTGAACACTGAAGCTTTCTTT. It codes for CASSRTGGVNTEAFF.

CDR3: CASTASGGRDTQYF. The CDR3 region has the DNA TGTGCCAGCACCGCTAGCGGCGGTAGGGATACGCAGTATTTT. The V and J genes are TRBV5-4 and TRBJ2-3; 7 bases match TRBD2. The trim removed 6 bases at V and 6 bases at J, leaving 10 bases unmatched. CDR3 size: 14 residues. Germline-derived CDR1 and CDR2 are SGHNT and YYREEE (reference sequence). The variable domain in full, with the rest retrieved from reference TRBV5-4 and TRBJ2-3, is ETGVTQSPTHLIKTRGQQVTLRCSSQSGHNTVSWYQQALGQGPQFIFQYYREEENGRGNFPPRFSGLQFPNYSSELNVNALELDDSALYLCASTASGGRDTQYFGPGTRLTVL.

V gene TRBV7-2 combines with J gene TRBJ2-7; D ambiguous. CDR1 and CDR2 (germline): SGHTA, FQGNSA. CDR3 length equals 15 residues. V lost 1 base, J lost 0 bases, and 10 bases lay in between. The CDR3 nucleotides read TGTGCCAGCAGCTTAGGCAGGTTGAGCTCCTACGAGCAGTACTTC. Translation gives CASSLGRLSSYEQYF.

V is TRBV5-1 and J is TRBJ2-5; perhaps TRBD2 as D (5 bases). V was cut by 3 bases and J by 0 bases, with 12 bases left in between. This CDR3 comprises 15 residues. Germline CDR1 reads SGHRS; CDR2 reads YFSETQ. CDR3 amino acids: CASSSPGENQETQYF. In nucleotides, the CDR3 is TGCGCCAGCAGCTCCCCTGGGGAGAACCAAGAGACCCAGTACTTC. The full variable domain, completed using reference TRBV5-1 and TRBJ2-5, is KAGVTQTPRYLIKTRGQQVTLSCSPISGHRSVSWYQQTPGQGLQFLFEYFSETQRNKGNFPGRFSGRQFSNSRSEMNVSTLELGDSALYLCASSSPGENQETQYFGPGTRLLVL.

This clone appeared once. The J gene is TRBJ2-7, the V gene TRBV5-1; a weak D match, TRBD2 (5 bases). Germline assignment: CDR1 SGHRS and CDR2 YFSETQ. Trimming left V 4 bases short and J 4 bases short, with 15 bases between. The CDR3 runs to 14 residues. The CDR3 coding sequence is TGCGCCAGCAGCACCAGACTGAGGGATTACGAGCAGTACTTC. Amino acid sequence: CASSTRLRDYEQYF.

This CDR3 reads CASSMDRGLTEAFF. The CDR3 DNA follows: TGTGCCAGTAGTATGGACAGGGGGCTAACTGAAGCTTTCTTT. This chain uses TRBV19 with TRBJ1-1; TRBD1 agrees at 11 bases. Unmatched junction bases numbered 2, after V lost 3 bases and J lost 5 bases. Per germline, CDR1 LNHDA and CDR2 SQIVND (reference sequence). CDR3 length equals 14 residues.

V usage is TRBV4-3 and J usage is TRBJ2-7; unclear D gene. The length of the CDR3 is 14 residues. Germline lookup yields CDR1 LGHNA and CDR2 YSLEER. Between the trimmed V and J ends, which lost 0 bases and 1 base, there was a span of 7 bases. Here the CDR3 DNA reads TGCGCCAGCAGCCAAGAGGCCAGATCCTACGAGCAGTACTTC. Its protein is CASSQEARSYEQYF.

V gene TRBV29-1 combines with J gene TRBJ2-3; D possibly corresponds to TRBD2 (6 bases). This CDR3 spans 14 amino acids. V lost 4 bases, J lost 4 bases, and 15 bases lay in between. CDR1 is SQVTM and CDR2 is ANQGSEA in the germline V gene. The CDR3 DNA reads as TGCAGCGTTGCTCGGCAGGGAGGAGCAGATACGCAGTATTTT. Amino acids: CSVARQGGADTQYF.

This clone was detected only once. The chain is built from TRBV4-3 and TRBJ1-2; TRBD1 might be the D (5 bases). CDR3 size: 13 residues. V was cut by 1 base and J by 6 bases, with 9 bases left in between. Germline CDR1 and CDR2: LGHNA and YSLEER. This CDR3 reads CASSQAGIHGYTF. The DNA of the CDR3 is TGCGCCAGCAGCCAAGCAGGGATCCATGGCTACACCTTC.

The CDR3, as DNA: TGTGCCAGCAGCCTAAACGGGGTAATAGCGGAGGAGACCCAGTACTTC. Its translation: CASSLNGVIAEETQYF. This chain joins TRBV11-2 and TRBJ2-5, with D possibly being TRBD2 (6 bases). CDR3 length: 16 amino acids. The germline CDR1 and CDR2 sequences are SGHAT and FQNNGV. Trimming took 5 bases from V and 5 from J, leaving 21 bases between them.

The chain uses TRBV7-7 and TRBJ2-7; D is possibly TRBD2 (5 bases). Trimming left V 5 bases short and J 0 bases short, with 14 bases between. Germline values: CDR1 SSHAT, CDR2 FNYEAQ (reference sequence). The CDR3 runs 15 residues. In DNA form, the CDR3 reads TGTGCCAGCAGCATCGACGTAGGGAGCTCCTACGAGCAGTACTTC. Its protein product is CASSIDVGSSYEQYF.

This rearrangement joins TRBV19 to TRBJ2-3; D gene unclear. There are 15 residues in the CDR3. CDR1 is LNHDA, CDR2 SQIVND, per germline (reference sequence). Between the trimmed V and J ends, which lost 3 bases and 4 bases, there was a span of 14 bases. This CDR3 reads CASSIGQVPADTQYF. CDR3 bases: TGTGCCAGTAGTATTGGGCAGGTACCGGCAGATACGCAGTATTTT.

This clone was found once. The chain has TRBV15 and TRBJ2-1; 9 positions match TRBD1. The length of the CDR3 is 16 residues. With 5 bases clipped from V and 6 bases from J, the junction kept 11 bases outside the gene matches. The germline V gene encodes CDR1 LNHNV and CDR2 YYDKDF (reference sequence). This CDR3 reads CATSQIWDREVNEQFF. The CDR3 nucleotides are TGTGCCACCAGCCAAATTTGGGACAGGGAGGTCAATGAGCAGTTCTTC.